Listed here are 24 T cell receptor beta chains from one sample, sequenced in a study of beta chain features in type 1 diabetes. Reverse transcription of all isolated RNA meant that expressed TCRB transcripts were sequenced. Using immunoSEQ multiplex PCR, the repertoire was profiled, and TCRdb retains in-frame clones only, with some absent. In the table there are some 330,000 clones, approximately 11% of which are singletons. Specimen: naive CD4+ T cells from blood. Receptor source: a woman between 25 and 40 years old in good health.

The chain joins TRBV27 to TRBJ2-1; TRBD2 aligns across 8 bases. From germline, CDR1 is MNHEY and CDR2 SMNVEV (reference sequence). Trimming took 6 bases from V and 3 from J; bases not matched to a gene: 4. There are 14 residues in the CDR3. CDR3 nucleotides: TGTGCCAGCAGGACGGGGGGGGTCTACAATGAGCAGTTCTTC. Amino acid sequence: CASRTGGVYNEQFF.

This chain links TRBV6-1 with TRBJ2-3; tentatively, D is TRBD1 (6 bases). Germline V gene sequence: CDR1 MNHNS, CDR2 SASEGT. V was cut by 4 bases and J by 2 bases, with 19 bases left in between. The CDR3 covers 17 residues. CDR3 bases: TGTGCCAGCAGTGCTCGACAGGTTCCAGCGGACACAGATACGCAGTATTTT. Its translation: CASSARQVPADTDTQYF.

V gene TRBV25-1 combines with J gene TRBJ2-5; 7 bases are a match to TRBD1. Trimming at V came to 3 bases and at J to 0 bases, leaving 1 base not matched to a gene. Per the germline V gene, CDR1 is MGHDK and CDR2 is SYGVNS. This CDR3 has 14 residues. CDR3 bases: TGTGCCAGCAGTGACAGGGGGTACCAAGAGACCCAGTACTTC. This gives the protein CASSDRGYQETQYF.

This rearrangement joins TRBV7-2 to TRBJ1-1, with D possibly being TRBD1 (5 bases). This CDR3 region has 14 residues. V was trimmed by 4 bases and J by 7 bases, leaving 16 bases between them. CDR1 and CDR2 (germline): SGHTA, FQGNSA. The CDR3 reads CASSSIGGTFEAFF. For the CDR3, the DNA is TGTGCCAGCAGCTCAATTGGAGGGACGTTTGAAGCTTTCTTT.

This chain connects TRBV5-4 to TRBJ2-3; D not certain. V was cut by 4 bases and J by 4 bases, with 13 bases left in between. This CDR3 is 14 amino acids long. Germline CDR1 and CDR2: SGHNT and YYREEE (reference sequence). The CDR3 here is CASSPRVLADTQYF. The CDR3 DNA reads as TGTGCCAGCAGCCCCCGGGTCCTTGCAGATACGCAGTATTTT.

This clone has just a few counts. This chain connects TRBV7-3 to TRBJ2-1; D might be TRBD1 (6 bases). This CDR3 contains 15 residues. Germline V lookup: CDR1 SGHTA, CDR2 FQGTGA. Trimming removed 6 bases from V and 8 bases from J, with 20 bases in between. The CDR3 loop is CASRSPGHGIDEQFF. The CDR3 nucleotides are TGTGCCAGCAGATCCCCGGGACACGGTATAGATGAGCAGTTCTTC.

In this sample, this clone turned up a few times. The J gene is TRBJ1-5, the V gene TRBV7-9; D not resolved. Trimming removed 2 bases at V and 7 bases at J, with 6 bases between. The CDR3 runs 12 residues. Germline CDR1 SEHNR, CDR2 FQNEAQ (reference sequence). The CDR3 sequence: CASSLIGQPQHF. The CDR3 nucleotides are TGTGCCAGCAGCTTAATCGGGCAGCCCCAGCATTTT.

This clone was observed a handful of times. The DNA of the CDR3 is TGTGCCAGCAGCCGTTCGGGAGGTGAAACCGGGGAGCTGTTTTTT. Translating it yields CASSRSGGETGELFF. V is TRBV7-3 and J is TRBJ2-2, with 7 nucleotides matching TRBD2. The CDR3 has 15 amino acids. The J segment lost 5 bases and the V segment lost 5 bases, leaving 8 bases of the junction unmatched. Germline lookup yields CDR1 SGHTA and CDR2 FQGTGA.

V usage is TRBV7-6 and J usage is TRBJ2-5; D possibly corresponds to TRBD2 (6 bases). V lost 6 bases, J lost 10 bases, and 12 bases lay in between. The CDR3 has 11 amino acids. Germline V lookup: CDR1 SGHVS, CDR2 FNYEAQ. The CDR3 bases are TGTGCCAGCAGTCAGTCGGGGGTCCAGTACTTC. Amino acids: CASSQSGVQYF. The complete variable domain, with remaining parts taken from reference TRBV7-6 and TRBJ2-5, reads GAGVSQSPRYKVTKRGQDVALRCDPISGHVSLYWYRQALGQGPEFLTYFNYEAQQDKSGLPNDRFSAERPEGSISTLTIQRTEQRDSAMYRCASSQSGVQYFGPGTRLLVL.

This clone was recorded a few times. The V call is TRBV7-9, the J call TRBJ2-2; 13 bases agree with TRBD2. V shed 5 bases and J 4 bases; nucleotides not matched to a gene: 7. From germline, CDR1 is SEHNR and CDR2 FQNEAQ (reference sequence). The CDR3 runs to 17 residues. CDR3 loop: CASSLTSGRPGTGELFF. CDR3 DNA: TGTGCCAGCAGCCTGACTAGCGGGAGGCCAGGCACCGGGGAGCTGTTTTTT.

This clone turned up a few times. The V gene is TRBV2, the J gene TRBJ2-7, with 7 bases that match TRBD1. Trimming took 4 bases from V and 5 from J; bases not matched to a gene: 5. This CDR3 is built from 13 residues. Germline CDR1 reads SNHLY; CDR2 reads FYNNEI. The CDR3 nucleotides are TGTGCCAGCAGTGGACAGGGTGGGCACGAGCAGTACTTC. Protein: CASSGQGGHEQYF.

This clone was recorded a few times. This chain links TRBV6-4 with TRBJ2-2; unclear D gene. CDR1 is MRHNA and CDR2 is SNTAGT in the germline V gene. With 2 bases removed from V and 1 base from J, the gap between germline ends came to 14 bases. CDR3 size: 17 residues. The CDR3 sequence: CASSDNFRQVNTGELFF. CDR3 nucleotides: TGTGCCAGCAGTGACAATTTTCGGCAGGTGAACACCGGGGAGCTGTTTTTT.

The chain recombines TRBV19 with TRBJ2-3; weak D call: TRBD1 (5 bases). Trimming took off 4 bases at V and 4 bases at J, with 9 bases between the two ends. This CDR3 comprises 13 residues. Germline V CDR1 and CDR2: LNHDA, SQIVND (reference sequence). The CDR3 here is CASSTQGADTQYF. The DNA of the CDR3 is TGTGCCAGTAGTACGCAGGGTGCAGATACGCAGTATTTT.

The rearrangement uses TRBV7-9 and TRBJ2-7; weak D call: TRBD1 (6 bases). The CDR3 totals 16 residues. Germline V lookup: CDR1 SEHNR, CDR2 FQNEAQ (reference sequence). V lost 5 bases, J lost 0 bases, and 17 bases lay in between. Here the CDR3 DNA reads TGTGCCAGCAGCCCCCTAAGGGGGAAAAGCTCCTACGAGCAGTACTTC. As protein: CASSPLRGKSSYEQYF.

The V gene is TRBV29-1, the J gene TRBJ2-3, with 8 bases identical to TRBD1. Unmatched junction bases numbered 5, after V lost 4 bases and J lost 5 bases. This CDR3 has 13 residues. CDR1 SQVTM and CDR2 ANQGSEA come from the germline V gene. CDR3: CSVGRTGQDTQYF. The CDR3 DNA reads TGCAGCGTTGGGCGGACAGGGCAAGATACGCAGTATTTT.

There are a few counts of this clone. The gene calls are TRBV18 and TRBJ1-2; D remains ambiguous. The CDR3 runs 11 residues. Germline CDR1 is KGHSH and CDR2 is LQKENI. V gave up 6 bases and J gave up 3 bases, with 5 bases separating them. CDR3 bases: TGTGCCAGCTCGCGCGACTATGGCTACACCTTC. It codes for CASSRDYGYTF.

This clone turned up a few times. This rearrangement joins TRBV29-1 to TRBJ2-3; the D gene is possibly TRBD1 (5 bases). This CDR3 spans 11 amino acids. V was pared by 6 bases and J by 9 bases, with 13 bases between. The germline CDR1 and CDR2 sequences are SQVTM and ANQGSEA. Here the CDR3 reads CSVADSSTQYF. CDR3 in DNA: TGCAGCGTCGCTGACAGCTCAACGCAGTATTTT.

The chain joins TRBV5-6 to TRBJ1-1; TRBD1 matches 7 bases. Germline V gene sequence: CDR1 SGHDT, CDR2 YYEEEE. V gave up 0 bases and J gave up 1 base; unmatched junction bases: 3. There are 15 residues in the CDR3. The chain's CDR3 is CASSLGGTANTEAFF. DNA of the CDR3: TGTGCCAGCAGCTTGGGTGGGACAGCGAACACTGAAGCTTTCTTT.

This clone was detected only a few times. The chain is built from TRBV4-3 and TRBJ2-1; 7 bases are a match to TRBD2. Germline loops: CDR1 LGHNA, CDR2 YSLEER. J was trimmed by 4 bases and V by 1 base; bases with no gene match: 13. This CDR3 is 18 amino acids long. The CDR3 reads CASSQAPPLAELYNEQFF. The CDR3 bases are TGCGCCAGCAGCCAAGCCCCCCCCCTAGCGGAACTTTACAATGAGCAGTTCTTC.

The rearrangement links TRBV7-9 to TRBJ2-7; 7 nucleotides line up with TRBD2. Germline CDR1 and CDR2: SEHNR and FQNEAQ (reference sequence). This CDR3 contains 19 residues. V was pared by 5 bases and J by 4 bases, with 23 bases of the junction left unmatched. The CDR3 here is CASSHGGLPGVQLVYEQYF. The CDR3 DNA is TGTGCCAGCAGCCACGGGGGACTACCAGGAGTTCAGCTTGTTTACGAGCAGTACTTC. Full variable domain (remainder filled in from reference TRBV7-9 and TRBJ2-7): DTGVSQNPRHKITKRGQNVTFRCDPISEHNRLYWYRQTLGQGPEFLTYFQNEAQLEKSRLLSDRFSAERPKGSFSTLEIQRTEQGDSAMYLCASSHGGLPGVQLVYEQYFGPGTRLTVT.

This clone was detected a few times. J is TRBJ2-1 and V is TRBV6-1; 7 nucleotides align to TRBD2. With V trimmed by 4 bases and J by 7 bases, 16 bases remained unmatched. The CDR3 has 17 amino acids. From germline, CDR1 is MNHNS and CDR2 SASEGT. CDR3 coding DNA: TGTGCCAGCAGTGGGGGGGGAGCGGGGCTTCTTTCAAATGAGCAGTTCTTC. Translation gives CASSGGGAGLLSNEQFF.

The J gene is TRBJ1-2, the V gene TRBV28; 9 nucleotides match TRBD1. From germline, CDR1 is MDHEN and CDR2 SYDVKM. The V and J ends lost 6 bases and 3 bases, in that order; junction bases with no gene match: 8. The CDR3 extends over 15 amino acids. The CDR3 reads CASRSPGQGDYGYTF. The CDR3 DNA follows: TGTGCCAGCAGATCGCCGGGACAGGGTGACTATGGCTACACCTTC.

The chain couples TRBV30 to TRBJ2-5; D might be TRBD1 (6 bases). CDR1 and CDR2 from the germline V gene are GTSNPN and SVGIG (reference sequence). This CDR3 is 13 amino acids long. V dropped 4 bases and J dropped 3 bases, with 12 bases sitting between them. In DNA form, the CDR3 reads TGTGCCTGGAAGCAGGGGATTAAAGAGACCCAGTACTTC. Its translation is CAWKQGIKETQYF. Full variable domain (outside the CDR3, taken from reference TRBV30 and TRBJ2-5): SQTIHQWPATLVQPVGSPLSLECTVEGTSNPNLYWYRQAAGRGLQLLFYSVGIGQISSEVPQNLSASRPQDRQFILSSKKLLLSDSGFYLCAWKQGIKETQYFGPGTRLLVL.

This clone showed up just a few times. V gene TRBV30 combines with J gene TRBJ2-5; 9 bases fit TRBD2. CDR1 and CDR2 (germline): GTSNPN, SVGIG (reference sequence). Unmatched junction bases numbered 23, after V lost 5 bases and J lost 4 bases. There are 19 residues in the CDR3. The DNA for the CDR3 is TGTGCCTGGTCCGAAGGGAGTAGCGGGAGTTCTTGGAGTATAGAGACCCAGTACTTC. This encodes CAWSEGSSGSSWSIETQYF.